These T cell receptor beta chains were read from a single sample in a study of blood T cell repertoires in COVID-19. The data were produced by immunoSEQ multiplex PCR, yet TCRdb's version contains in-frame clones alone and is incomplete. The repertoire consists of 200,000 to 250,000 clones, with less than 85% occurring once and the leading ten covering 5.5% to 7%. Sequenced sample: peripheral blood. These receptors were collected from a woman aged 65 to 85 with acute or convalescent COVID-19. Each CDR3 is given with its conserved first and last residue. D genes are given only for firm matches. Clone size appears in some rows only: once, few, many, or a class for an expanded clone.

j_gene,v_gene,abundance,d_gene,CDR3nt,CDR3aa
TRBJ2-3,TRBV9,-,TRBD2,TGTGCCAGCAGCGTAGTGGCTAGCGGGAGCACAGATACGCAGTATTTT,CASSVVASGSTDTQYF
TRBJ2-3,TRBV29-1,-,TRBD1,TGCAGCGCCGGGACAGCAGATACGCAGTATTTT,CSAGTADTQYF
TRBJ2-7,TRBV5-4,-,TRBD1,TGTGCCAGCAGCACGAGGACAGGAACCCAACTTTACGAGCAGTACTTC,CASSTRTGTQLYEQYF
TRBJ2-2,TRBV12-3/TRBV12-4,-,-,TGTGCCAGCAGTTTACTCCAGGGCCAGCTGTTTTTT,CASSLLQGQLFF
TRBJ2-2,TRBV29-1,many,TRBD1,TGCAGCGTTGGGTATAGGGGGCTCACCGGGGAGCTGTTTTTT,CSVGYRGLTGELFF
TRBJ2-1,TRBV3-1/TRBV3-2,-,TRBD2,TGTGCCAGCAGCCGGATAAGCGGGAGCGCATACAATGAGCAGTTCTTC,CASSRISGSAYNEQFF
TRBJ2-3,TRBV20-1,-,TRBD2,TGCAGTGCTAGTTTACCCTGGGAGGGGACGCAGTATTTT,CSASLPWEGTQYF
TRBJ2-3,TRBV7-9,-,TRBD2,TGTGCCAGCAGCTTAGAGCTAGCGGGCACAGATACGCAGTATTTT,CASSLELAGTDTQYF
TRBJ2-2,TRBV3-1/TRBV3-2,once,TRBD2,TGTGCCAGCAGGAAAGGGTCGGGACTAGCGCCCCCGACGGACACCGGGGAGCTGTTTTTT,CASRKGSGLAPPTDTGELFF
TRBJ2-3,TRBV6-5,-,-,TGTGCCAGCAGGAACTTCGCGGATACGCAGTATTTT,CASRNFADTQYF
TRBJ2-5,TRBV5-1,-,-,TGCGCCAGCAGCTTTACGGGACTCCCCGAGACCCAGTACTTC,CASSFTGLPETQYF
TRBJ1-5,TRBV18,-,TRBD1,TGTGCCAGCTCAGAGTCAGCGCAGGGGGCGGGTCAGCCCCAGCATTTT,CASSESAQGAGQPQHF
TRBJ2-7,TRBV27,-,TRBD2,TGTGCCAGCAGCAGAGGACTAGTTCGAGCCTACGAGCAGTACTTC,CASSRGLVRAYEQYF
TRBJ2-5,TRBV29-1,-,TRBD2,TGCAGCGTTGCCCTGAGACTAGCAGAGACCCAGTACTTC,CSVALRLAETQYF
TRBJ2-7,TRBV5-1,once,TRBD2,TGCGCCAGCAGCTTGTTAGCGGGAGAACCCTACGAGCAGTACTTC,CASSLLAGEPYEQYF
TRBJ1-2,TRBV19,-,-,TGTGCCAGTACCGATTTACAGGTTTTGGGTGACTATGGCTACACCTTC,CASTDLQVLGDYGYTF
TRBJ1-5,TRBV6-5,-,TRBD1,TGTGCCAGCAGTGACTCCGGGACAGTAGGTCAGCCCCAGCATTTT,CASSDSGTVGQPQHF
TRBJ2-1,TRBV12-3/TRBV12-4,few,-,TGTGCCAGCAGTTTAGCTTCTAATGAGCAGTTCTTC,CASSLASNEQFF
TRBJ1-4,TRBV5-1,once,TRBD1,TGCGCCAGCAGCTTGGTGGGACAGCGTAATGAAAAACTGTTTTTT,CASSLVGQRNEKLFF
TRBJ1-2,TRBV7-8,once,TRBD1,TGTGCCAGCAGCCGAACCTCACAGGGGAGCTATGGCTACACCTTC,CASSRTSQGSYGYTF
TRBJ1-2,TRBV27,-,TRBD1,TGTGCCAGCAGTTTGAAGGGGGCAGACTATGGCTACACCTTC,CASSLKGADYGYTF
TRBJ2-3,TRBV5-6,-,TRBD1,TGTGCCAGCAGCAGAACGGGACAGGGGGTAACAGCAGATACGCAGTATTTT,CASSRTGQGVTADTQYF
TRBJ2-1,TRBV27,-,TRBD2,TGTGCCAGCAGTTTCGCTAGCGGGGGATACAATGAGCAGTTCTTC,CASSFASGGYNEQFF
TRBJ2-5,TRBV10-3,once,-,TGTGCCATCAGGAGCGACAGCGAGACCCAGTACTTC,CAIRSDSETQYF
TRBJ1-2,TRBV2,-,TRBD1,TGTGCCAGCAGTGCGGGACAGGGGGCTTCTAACTATGGCTACACCTTC,CASSAGQGASNYGYTF
TRBJ1-1,TRBV19,-,TRBD1,TGTGCCAGTAGGACCCAGTTAACAGGGGGGAGGGCTTTCTTT,CASRTQLTGGRAFF
TRBJ1-4,TRBV7-2,once,TRBD1,TGTGCCAGCAGCGAAGGACAGGATGAAAAACTGTTTTTT,CASSEGQDEKLFF
TRBJ2-1,TRBV7-9,-,-,TGTGCCAGCAGCCAGGGTAATTACAATGAGCAGTTCTTC,CASSQGNYNEQFF
TRBJ1-1,TRBV29-1,-,-,TGCAGCGTTGATCCGGGGGGGTTTGAAGCTTTCTTT,CSVDPGGFEAFF
TRBJ1-3,TRBV6-1,-,TRBD1,TGTGCCAGCAGTGGGGACAGCTCCAAGGCCGGAAACACCATATATTTT,CASSGDSSKAGNTIYF
TRBJ2-1,TRBV29-1,few,TRBD2,TGCAGGGGTCGGGGGGGGCGAGGAAGAAATGAGCAGTTCTTC,CRGRGGRGRNEQFF
TRBJ2-1,TRBV5-4,once,TRBD2,TGTGCCAGCAGCGGAACTAGCGGGAGATACTACAATGAGCAGTTCTTC,CASSGTSGRYYNEQFF
TRBJ2-3,TRBV28,-,TRBD2,TGTGCCAGCAGTTTATTCAGACTAGCGGGAGGTGGAGATACGCAGTATTTT,CASSLFRLAGGGDTQYF
TRBJ2-4,TRBV2,-,-,TGTGCCAGCAGTGATAGCGGATTAGCCAAAAACATTCAGTACTTC,CASSDSGLAKNIQYF
TRBJ2-2,TRBV7-6,-,TRBD2,TGTGCCAGCAGCCCAACACTAGCGTACTCTAACACCGGGGAGCTGTTTTTT,CASSPTLAYSNTGELFF
TRBJ1-2,TRBV6-5,-,-,TGTGCCAGCAGTCGCAGGGGTTCCTATGGCTACACCTTC,CASSRRGSYGYTF
TRBJ2-3,TRBV14,-,TRBD1,TGTGCCAGCAGCCACTTACAGGGGGCTAGCACAGATACGCAGTATTTT,CASSHLQGASTDTQYF
TRBJ2-2,TRBV5-1,-,TRBD1,TGCGCCAGCAGCTTTCTGACAGGGGGCGTCACCGGGGAGCTGTTTTTT,CASSFLTGGVTGELFF
TRBJ2-7,TRBV5-5,-,TRBD1,TGTGCCAGCAGCACGGACAGGTCCTCCTACGAGCAGTACTTC,CASSTDRSSYEQYF
TRBJ2-1,TRBV5-8,-,-,TGTGCCAGCAGCAATAGAGGGGGAAATGAGCAGTTCTTC,CASSNRGGNEQFF
TRBJ2-7,TRBV3-1/TRBV3-2,few,TRBD1,TGTGCCAGCAGCCCCCGCTCGGGACAGGGGCGATACGAGCAGTACTTC,CASSPRSGQGRYEQYF
TRBJ2-7,TRBV27,-,TRBD1,TGTGCCAGCAGTACGCGCACAGGGGAAGAGCAGTACTTC,CASSTRTGEEQYF